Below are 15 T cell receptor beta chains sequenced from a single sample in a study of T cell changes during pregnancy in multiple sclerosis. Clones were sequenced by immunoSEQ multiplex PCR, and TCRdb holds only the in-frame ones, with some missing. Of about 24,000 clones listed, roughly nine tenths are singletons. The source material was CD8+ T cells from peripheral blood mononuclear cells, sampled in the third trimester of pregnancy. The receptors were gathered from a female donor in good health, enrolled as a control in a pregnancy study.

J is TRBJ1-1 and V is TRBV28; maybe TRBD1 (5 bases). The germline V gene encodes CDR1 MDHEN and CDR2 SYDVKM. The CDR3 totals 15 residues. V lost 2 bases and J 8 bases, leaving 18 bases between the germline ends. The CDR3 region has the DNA TGTGCCAGCAGTTTACCTCGCGGGGCACCAAGAGAAGCTTTCTTT. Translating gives CASSLPRGAPREAFF.

CDR3 DNA: TGTGCCAGCAATAACGGGCGGGGGGGCTGGACAGATACGCAGTATTTT. Its protein product is CASNNGRGGWTDTQYF. This chain joins TRBV2 and TRBJ2-3, with TRBD2 matching 9 bases. V gave up 7 bases and J gave up 3 bases; unmatched junction bases: 11. Germline V gene lookup returns CDR1 SNHLY and CDR2 FYNNEI. There are 16 residues in the CDR3.

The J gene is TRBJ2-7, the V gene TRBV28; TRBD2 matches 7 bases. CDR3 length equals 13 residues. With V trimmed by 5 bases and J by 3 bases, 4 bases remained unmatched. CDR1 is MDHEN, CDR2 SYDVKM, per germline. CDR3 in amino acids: CASSSGNNYEQYF. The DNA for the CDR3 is TGTGCCAGCAGTAGCGGGAATAACTACGAGCAGTACTTC. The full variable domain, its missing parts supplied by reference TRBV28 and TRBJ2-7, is DVKVTQSSRYLVKRTGEKVFLECVQDMDHENMFWYRQDPGLGLRLIYFSYDVKMKEKGDIPEGYSVSREKKERFSLILESASTNQTSMYLCASSSGNNYEQYFGPGTRLTVT.

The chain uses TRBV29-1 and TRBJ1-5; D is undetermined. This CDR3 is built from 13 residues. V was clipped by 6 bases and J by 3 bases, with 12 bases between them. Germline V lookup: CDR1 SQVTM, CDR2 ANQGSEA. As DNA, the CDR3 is TGCAGCGTCCAGCGGCAGTTCAATCAGCCCCAGCATTTT. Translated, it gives CSVQRQFNQPQHF.

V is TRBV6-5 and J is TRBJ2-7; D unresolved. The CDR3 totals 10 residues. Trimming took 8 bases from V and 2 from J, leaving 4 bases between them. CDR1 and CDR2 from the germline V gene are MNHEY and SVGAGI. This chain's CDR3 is CASYTYEQYF. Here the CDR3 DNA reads TGTGCCAGCTATACCTACGAGCAGTACTTC.

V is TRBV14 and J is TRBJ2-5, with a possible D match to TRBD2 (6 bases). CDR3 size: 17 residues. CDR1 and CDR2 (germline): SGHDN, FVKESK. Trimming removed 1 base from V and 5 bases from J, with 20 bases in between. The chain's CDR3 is CASSQGARVWDWETQYF. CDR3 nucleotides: TGTGCCAGCAGCCAAGGGGCGAGAGTTTGGGACTGGGAGACCCAGTACTTC.

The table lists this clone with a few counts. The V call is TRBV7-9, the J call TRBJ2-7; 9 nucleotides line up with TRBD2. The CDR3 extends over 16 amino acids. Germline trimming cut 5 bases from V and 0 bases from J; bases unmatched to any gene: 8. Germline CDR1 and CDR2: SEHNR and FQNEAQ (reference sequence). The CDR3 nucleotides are TGTGCCAGCAGCCCGAGGGGGCGGGAGGGCTCCTACGAGCAGTACTTC. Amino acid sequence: CASSPRGREGSYEQYF.

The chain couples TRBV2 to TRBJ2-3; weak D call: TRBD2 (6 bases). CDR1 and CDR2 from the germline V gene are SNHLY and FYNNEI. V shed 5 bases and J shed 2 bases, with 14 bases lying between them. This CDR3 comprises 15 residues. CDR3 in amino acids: CASSHVAADTDTQYF. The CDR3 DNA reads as TGTGCCAGCAGTCATGTAGCGGCTGACACAGATACGCAGTATTTT.

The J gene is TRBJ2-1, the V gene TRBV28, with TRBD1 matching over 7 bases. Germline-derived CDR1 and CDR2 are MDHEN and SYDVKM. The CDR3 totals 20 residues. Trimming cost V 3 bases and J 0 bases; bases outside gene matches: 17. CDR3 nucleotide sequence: TGTGCCAGCAGTTTGGTGTTCGGACAGGACCTTTTTAGCTCCTACAATGAGCAGTTCTTC. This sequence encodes CASSLVFGQDLFSSYNEQFF.

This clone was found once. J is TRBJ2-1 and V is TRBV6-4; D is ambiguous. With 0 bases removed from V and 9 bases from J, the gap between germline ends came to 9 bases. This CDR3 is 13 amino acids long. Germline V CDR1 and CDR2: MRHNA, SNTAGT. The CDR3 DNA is TGTGCCAGCAGTGACTCGATGTCGGGTGAGCAGTTCTTC. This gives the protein CASSDSMSGEQFF.

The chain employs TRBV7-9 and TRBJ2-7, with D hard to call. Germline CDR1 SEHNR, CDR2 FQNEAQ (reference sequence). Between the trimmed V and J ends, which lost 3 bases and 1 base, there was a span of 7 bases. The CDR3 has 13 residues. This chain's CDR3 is CASSFSGSYEQYF. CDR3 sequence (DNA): TGTGCCAGCAGCTTTAGTGGTTCCTACGAGCAGTACTTC.

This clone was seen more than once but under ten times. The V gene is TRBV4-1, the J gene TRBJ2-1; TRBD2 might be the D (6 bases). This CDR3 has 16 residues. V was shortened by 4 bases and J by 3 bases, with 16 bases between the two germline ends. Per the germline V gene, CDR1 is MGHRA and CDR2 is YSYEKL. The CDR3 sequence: CASSPTGLTHYNEQFF. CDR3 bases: TGCGCCAGCAGCCCTACGGGACTCACTCACTACAATGAGCAGTTCTTC.

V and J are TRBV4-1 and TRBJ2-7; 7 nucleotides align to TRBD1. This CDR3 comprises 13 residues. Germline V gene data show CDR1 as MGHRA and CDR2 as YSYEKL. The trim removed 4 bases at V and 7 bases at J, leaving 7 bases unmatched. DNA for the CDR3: TGCGCCAGCAGCCGGGGACAGAATACTGAGCAGTACTTC. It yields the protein CASSRGQNTEQYF.

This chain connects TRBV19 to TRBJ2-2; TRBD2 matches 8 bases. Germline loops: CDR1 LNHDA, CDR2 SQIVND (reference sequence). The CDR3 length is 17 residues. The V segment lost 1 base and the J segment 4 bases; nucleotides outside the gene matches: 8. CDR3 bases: TGTGCCAGTAGTATAGGTCCGGGAGGGCCGGGCACCGGGGAGCTGTTTTTT. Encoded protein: CASSIGPGGPGTGELFF.

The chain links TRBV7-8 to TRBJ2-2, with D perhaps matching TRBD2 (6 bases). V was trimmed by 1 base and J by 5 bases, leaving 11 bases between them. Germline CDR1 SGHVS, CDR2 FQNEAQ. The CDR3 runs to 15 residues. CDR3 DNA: TGTGCCAGCAGCTTAGGGGGTGGGGGGACCGGGGAGCTGTTTTTT. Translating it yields CASSLGGGGTGELFF.